The source of this TCR beta chain is a study of PD-1 blockade in classical Hodgkin lymphoma. The CDR3 has 13 amino acids. Germline CDR1 is SQVTM and CDR2 is ANQGSEA. Trimming cost V 3 bases and J 0 bases, with 6 bases left between them. The data were produced by immunoSEQ multiplex PCR, yet TCRdb's version contains in-frame clones alone and is incomplete. This table holds around 50,000 clones, 90% found once. Time point meaning: cycle 4 day 1 (C4D1), after 5 to 7 weeks of nivolumab. In every patient, relapse followed autologous stem cell transplantation, while exposure to brentuximab vedotin differed.

The chain combines TRBV29-1 with TRBJ1-3; D not certain. Sequences were derived from peripheral blood mononuclear cells (PBMCs), sampled before the fourth cycle of nivolumab. This receptor was taken from a human donor with classical Hodgkin lymphoma. The CDR3 coding sequence is TGCAGCGTTGACACCAGCTCTGGAAACACCATATATTTT. Translation: CSVDTSSGNTIYF.